What follows are 17 T cell receptor beta chains derived from one specimen sequenced in a study of blood T cell repertoires in COVID-19. Using immunoSEQ multiplex PCR, the repertoire was profiled, and TCRdb retains in-frame clones only, with some absent. The sample yields about 80,000 clones, 88% seen once. Sequences were obtained from peripheral blood. These TCRs come from a woman aged 80 or over with acute or convalescent COVID-19.

At least ten counts were recorded for this clone. This chain joins TRBV6-6 and TRBJ1-5, with no clear D. Trimming removed 6 bases at V and 11 bases at J, with 11 bases between. Germline V gene sequence: CDR1 MNHNY, CDR2 SVGAGI (reference sequence). The CDR3 loop spans 11 amino acids. The CDR3 spells CASRSRVSQHF. In nucleotides, the CDR3 is TGTGCCAGCAGGTCCCGAGTGTCCCAGCATTTT.

This sequence joins TRBV2 and TRBJ1-5; unclear D gene. This CDR3 contains 15 residues. V was pared by 6 bases and J by 0 bases, with 12 bases between. From germline, CDR1 is SNHLY and CDR2 FYNNEI. The CDR3 loop reads CASSVDYNSNQPQHF. The CDR3 nucleotides are TGTGCCAGCAGCGTTGACTATAATAGCAATCAGCCCCAGCATTTT.

The chain carries TRBV6-5 and TRBJ1-5; maybe TRBD1 (6 bases). V dropped 5 bases and J dropped 3 bases, with 11 bases sitting between them. Germline V gives CDR1 MNHEY, CDR2 SVGAGI. The CDR3 has 14 residues. This chain's CDR3 is CASSLDSPNQPQHF. The CDR3 coding sequence is TGTGCCAGCAGTCTGGACAGTCCCAATCAGCCCCAGCATTTT.

The chain joins TRBV6-1 to TRBJ1-5; D is perhaps TRBD1 (6 bases). The ends were cut back, 1 base at V and 6 bases at J, with 13 bases in the middle. This CDR3 spans 15 amino acids. The germline CDR1 and CDR2 sequences are MNHNS and SASEGT. The chain's CDR3 is CASSEEGRGIQPQHF. The CDR3 DNA sequence: TGTGCCAGCAGTGAAGAGGGCAGGGGAATTCAGCCCCAGCATTTT.

V is TRBV3-1 (or the pseudogene TRBV3-2) and J is TRBJ2-1; D call uncertain. CDR1 and CDR2 (germline): LGHDT, YNNKEL (reference sequence). V was clipped by 4 bases and J by 0 bases, with 13 bases between them. The CDR3 is 16 residues long. The CDR3 DNA is TGTGCCAGCAGCCCAGCAAGCGTGAGCTCCTACAATGAGCAGTTCTTC. Its translation is CASSPASVSSYNEQFF.

V gene TRBV10-1 combines with J gene TRBJ2-1; 8 bases match TRBD2. CDR1 is WNHNN, CDR2 SYGVQD, per germline (reference sequence). This CDR3 has 18 amino acids. V dropped 2 bases and J dropped 0; count of bases not matched to a gene: 9. The DNA for the CDR3 is TGCGCCAGCAGTGAGGGGGGTGCGGGAGGCTCCTCCTACAATGAGCAGTTCTTC. Amino acid sequence: CASSEGGAGGSSYNEQFF.

The chain couples TRBV15 to TRBJ1-5; 7 bases are shared with TRBD1. Germline CDR1 reads LNHNV; CDR2 reads YYDKDF (reference sequence). Unmatched junction bases numbered 4, after V lost 7 bases and J lost 4 bases. The CDR3 consists of 13 residues. DNA of the CDR3: TGTGCCACCACGGGACAGTCAAATCAGCCCCAGCATTTT. It encodes CATTGQSNQPQHF.

The genes are TRBV30 and TRBJ1-6, with D possibly TRBD1 on 5 matching bases. This CDR3 has 16 residues. Germline CDR1 GTSNPN, CDR2 SVGIG (reference sequence). V lost 0 bases and J lost 9, with 18 bases in between. The CDR3 nucleotides are TGTGCCTGGAGTGTAAGGAGTGGTCAGGGAGGTTCACCCCTCCACTTT. This codes for CAWSVRSGQGGSPLHF.

J is TRBJ1-2 and V is TRBV18; D possibly corresponds to TRBD1 (5 bases). V was shortened by 1 base and J by 3 bases, with 12 bases between the two germline ends. The CDR3 covers 15 residues. Germline assignment: CDR1 KGHSH and CDR2 LQKENI. The CDR3: CASSPLVDSDYGYTF. The CDR3 nucleotides read TGTGCCAGCTCACCACTAGTTGACAGCGACTATGGCTACACCTTC.

The V gene is TRBV25-1, the J gene TRBJ1-4; TRBD1 matches 9 bases. CDR1 is MGHDK and CDR2 is SYGVNS in the germline V gene. J lost 7 bases, V lost 5 bases, and 5 bases had no gene match. The CDR3 totals 14 residues. The CDR3: CASSTTGGGEKLFF. CDR3 DNA: TGTGCCAGCAGTACCACAGGGGGCGGTGAAAAACTGTTTTTT. Combining the CDR3 with reference TRBV25-1 and TRBJ1-4 gives the whole variable domain EADIYQTPRYLVIGTGKKITLECSQTMGHDKMYWYQQDPGMELHLIHYSYGVNSTEKGDLSSESTVSRIRTEHFPLTLESARPSHTSQYLCASSTTGGGEKLFFGSGTQLSVL.

In its sample, this clone was seen a few times. The V call is TRBV2, the J call TRBJ1-2; 8 bases align to TRBD1. J lost 3 bases, V lost 6 bases, and 6 bases had no gene match. The CDR3 runs to 14 residues. Germline CDR1 is SNHLY and CDR2 is FYNNEI. CDR3 DNA sequence: TGTGCCAGCAGCCGGGACAGGAGGGACTATGGCTACACCTTC. Residues: CASSRDRRDYGYTF.

This chain joins TRBV18 and TRBJ1-6, with D hard to call. The CDR3 covers 16 residues. The germline gives CDR1 KGHSH, CDR2 LQKENI. With 0 bases removed from V and 7 bases from J, the gap between germline ends came to 13 bases. The CDR3 nucleotides are TGTGCCAGCTCACCACCTACGGAGGGCCCCAATTCACCCCTCCACTTT. It specifies CASSPPTEGPNSPLHF.

J is TRBJ1-2 and V is TRBV6-5; D call uncertain. The CDR3 spans 14 residues. Between the trimmed V and J ends, which lost 6 bases and 0 bases, there was a span of 11 bases. In germline, CDR1 is MNHEY, CDR2 SVGAGI. The CDR3 nucleotides are TGTGCCAGCAGCTCCCTGGGAGCTAACTATGGCTACACCTTC. Its translation is CASSSLGANYGYTF.

The chain carries TRBV19 and TRBJ1-2; D possibly corresponds to TRBD1 (6 bases). The germline gives CDR1 LNHDA, CDR2 SQIVND (reference sequence). Between the trimmed V and J ends, which lost 5 bases and 7 bases, there was a span of 11 bases. This CDR3 region has 12 residues. CDR3 region: CASSFRTAGYTF. CDR3 bases: TGTGCCAGTAGTTTTAGGACAGCTGGCTACACCTTC.

V and J are TRBV5-1 and TRBJ1-2; 8 nucleotides match TRBD1. CDR3 length equals 17 residues. Per germline, CDR1 SGHRS and CDR2 YFSETQ. V lost 4 bases and J lost 6; bases outside the gene matches: 17. The CDR3 sequence: CASSVDMAPDRENGYTF. The CDR3 DNA reads as TGCGCCAGCAGCGTCGACATGGCCCCGGACAGGGAGAATGGCTACACCTTC.

J is TRBJ2-3 and V is TRBV7-2, with 7 nucleotides matching TRBD2. Germline V gene sequence: CDR1 SGHTA, CDR2 FQGNSA. CDR3 length: 15 amino acids. The ends lost 3 bases at V and 8 bases at J; junction bases unmatched: 11. The CDR3 reads CASSFPAGRSSTQYF. DNA of the CDR3: TGTGCCAGCAGCTTTCCAGCGGGGAGGTCAAGTACGCAGTATTTT.

The chain joins TRBV7-2 to TRBJ1-2; no definite D call. This CDR3 has 13 amino acids. Germline lookup yields CDR1 SGHTA and CDR2 FQGNSA. V was cut by 1 base and J by 6 bases, with 9 bases left in between. The DNA for the CDR3 is TGTGCCAGCAGCTTAGAAGCAAGCCATGGCTACACCTTC. Its translation is CASSLEASHGYTF.